The 28 T cell receptor beta chains in this list originate from one sample, sequenced in a study of blood T cell repertoires in COVID-19. The data were produced by immunoSEQ multiplex PCR, yet TCRdb's version contains in-frame clones alone and is incomplete. The repertoire holds about 150,000 clones, roughly nine tenths seen once, with less than 0.6% in the top ten. The material sequenced was peripheral blood. The receptors stem from a man aged 50-60 years with acute or convalescent COVID-19.

CDR3 residues: CASSLRRADTQYF. The CDR3 DNA reads TGCGCCAGCAGCTTACGGAGGGCAGATACGCAGTATTTT. The chain employs TRBV5-1 and TRBJ2-3, with a weak D call TRBD2 (6 bases). CDR1 and CDR2 from the germline V gene are SGHRS and YFSETQ. V was clipped by 2 bases and J by 4 bases, with 8 bases between them. The CDR3 loop spans 13 amino acids. The entire variable domain, with the rest obtained from reference TRBV5-1 and TRBJ2-3, is as follows: KAGVTQTPRYLIKTRGQQVTLSCSPISGHRSVSWYQQTPGQGLQFLFEYFSETQRNKGNFPGRFSGRQFSNSRSEMNVSTLELGDSALYLCASSLRRADTQYFGPGTRLTVL.

This chain joins TRBV9 and TRBJ2-5; D uncertain. There are 15 residues in the CDR3. CDR1 is SGDLS, CDR2 YYNGEE, per germline. Deletions cut 0 bases from V and 0 bases from J, with 9 bases between. The CDR3: CASSVGGRNQETQYF. The CDR3 nucleotides are TGTGCCAGCAGCGTAGGTGGCAGGAACCAAGAGACCCAGTACTTC.

This chain links TRBV3-1 (or the pseudogene TRBV3-2) with TRBJ2-7; no clear D. This CDR3 region has 15 residues. Germline lookup yields CDR1 LGHDT and CDR2 YNNKEL (reference sequence). V dropped 1 base and J dropped 0 bases, with 10 bases sitting between them. The CDR3 DNA is TGTGCCAGCAGCCAAGGACTGATGAGCTCCTACGAGCAGTACTTC. It translates to CASSQGLMSSYEQYF.

The genes are TRBV2 and TRBJ1-5, with 9 bases fitting TRBD1. The CDR3 loop spans 14 amino acids. The V segment lost 4 bases and the J segment 6 bases; nucleotides outside the gene matches: 4. The germline CDR1 and CDR2 sequences are SNHLY and FYNNEI. CDR3 nucleotides: TGTGCCAGCAGTGGACAGGGGGTTGGTCAGCCCCAGCATTTT. Encoded protein: CASSGQGVGQPQHF.

This chain links TRBV24-1 with TRBJ1-1, with 7 bases matching TRBD1. The germline CDR1 and CDR2 sequences are KGHDR and SFDVKD. V shed 4 bases, J shed 5 bases, and the junction held 12 bases outside the gene matches. The CDR3 covers 16 residues. The CDR3: CATSDPRGRGWTEAFF. The CDR3 coding sequence is TGTGCCACCAGTGACCCCAGGGGCAGGGGGTGGACTGAAGCTTTCTTT.

A single count supports this clone. J is TRBJ2-3 and V is TRBV7-2; 9 bases align to TRBD2. CDR1 is SGHTA, CDR2 FQGNSA, per germline. Losses at the gene ends were 1 base for V and 3 bases for J; bases not matched to a gene: 5. The CDR3 covers 16 residues. The CDR3: CASSLVGSGSTDTQYF. The DNA of the CDR3 is TGTGCCAGCAGCTTAGTGGGTAGCGGGAGTACAGATACGCAGTATTTT.

The V and J genes are TRBV2 and TRBJ1-2; D gene unclear. The CDR3 loop spans 14 amino acids. CDR1 SNHLY and CDR2 FYNNEI come from the germline V gene. V gave up 2 bases and J gave up 5 bases, with 12 bases separating them. CDR3 coding DNA: TGTGCCAGCAGTGAATGGGCCGCAAATTATGGCTACACCTTC. Translated, it gives CASSEWAANYGYTF.

The chain is built from TRBV7-2 and TRBJ1-6; tentative D call: TRBD1 (6 bases). CDR3 length equals 13 residues. From germline, CDR1 is SGHTA and CDR2 FQGNSA. V was clipped by 3 bases and J by 11 bases, with 11 bases between them. The CDR3 sequence is CASSFSGVPPLHF. DNA of the CDR3: TGTGCCAGCAGCTTTTCAGGGGTTCCACCCCTCCACTTT. The full variable domain, with the rest looked up from reference TRBV7-2 and TRBJ1-6, is GAGVSQSPSNKVTEKGKDVELRCDPISGHTALYWYRQSLGQGLEFLIYFQGNSAPDKSGLPSDRFSAERTGGSVSTLTIQRTQQEDSAVYLCASSFSGVPPLHFGNGTRLTVT.

The rearrangement joins TRBV5-6 to TRBJ2-2; 7 bases map to TRBD1. The ends lost 4 bases at V and 0 bases at J; junction bases unmatched: 9. The length of the CDR3 is 17 residues. Germline V lookup: CDR1 SGHDT, CDR2 YYEEEE. The CDR3: CASSQIRDSANTGELFF. For the CDR3, the DNA is TGTGCCAGCAGCCAGATCCGGGACAGCGCGAACACCGGGGAGCTGTTTTTT.

The V gene is TRBV9, the J gene TRBJ2-1, with TRBD2 identical over 7 bases. The germline V gene encodes CDR1 SGDLS and CDR2 YYNGEE. CDR3 size: 16 residues. Trimming cost V 0 bases and J 4 bases; bases outside gene matches: 7. CDR3 protein: CASSVVSLADYNEQFF. Written as DNA, the CDR3 is TGTGCCAGCAGCGTAGTCAGTCTAGCGGATTACAATGAGCAGTTCTTC.

The V and J genes are TRBV19 and TRBJ1-6; 7 bases line up with TRBD1. Germline trimming cut 6 bases from V and 8 bases from J; bases unmatched to any gene: 10. There are 15 residues in the CDR3. CDR1 LNHDA and CDR2 SQIVND come from the germline V gene (reference sequence). This CDR3 is CASSREGDSYSPLHF. CDR3 nucleotide sequence: TGTGCCAGTAGCCGAGAGGGGGACAGTTATTCACCCCTCCACTTT.

This chain links TRBV28 with TRBJ2-7; weak D call: TRBD1 (6 bases). CDR1 MDHEN and CDR2 SYDVKM come from the germline V gene. The CDR3 covers 13 residues. V was trimmed by 1 base and J by 3 bases, leaving 7 bases between them. The CDR3 loop reads CASSLSQGYEQYF. The DNA for the CDR3 is TGTGCCAGCAGTTTATCACAGGGCTACGAGCAGTACTTC.

V is TRBV10-3 and J is TRBJ1-1, with D perhaps TRBD1 (6 bases). In germline, CDR1 is ENHRY, CDR2 SYGVKD. This CDR3 spans 15 amino acids. The V end was cut by 1 base, the J end by 2 bases, with 11 bases between. This chain's CDR3 is CAISEYPTGNTEAFF. The CDR3 bases are TGTGCCATCAGTGAGTACCCGACAGGTAACACTGAAGCTTTCTTT.

V gene TRBV5-8 combines with J gene TRBJ1-1, with D possibly matching TRBD1 (6 bases). This CDR3 is 14 amino acids long. The germline V gene has CDR1 SGHTS and CDR2 YDEGEE. The V end lost 1 base, the J end lost 5 bases, and 12 bases lay between the germline ends. The DNA for the CDR3 is TGTGCCAGCAGCTTGCTCGGGACATCAACTGAAGCTTTCTTT. Residues: CASSLLGTSTEAFF.

The rearrangement joins TRBV5-5 to TRBJ1-5, with no clear D. This CDR3 has 15 amino acids. Germline assignment: CDR1 SGHKS and CDR2 YYEKEE (reference sequence). Trimming pared 0 bases from V and 3 bases from J, leaving 10 bases between. For the CDR3, the DNA is TGTGCCAGCAGCTTGGTCGGAGGTAACAATCAGCCCCAGCATTTT. Protein: CASSLVGGNNQPQHF.

This rearrangement joins TRBV7-2 to TRBJ2-4; 7 nucleotides match TRBD2. Unmatched junction bases numbered 9, after V lost 5 bases and J lost 5 bases. This CDR3 comprises 15 residues. Germline V CDR1 and CDR2: SGHTA, FQGNSA. CDR3 DNA sequence: TGTGCCAGCAGCATCGGCGGGAGTCGCCAAAACATTCAGTACTTC. It encodes CASSIGGSRQNIQYF.

This chain links TRBV28 with TRBJ2-2; TRBD1 aligns across 7 bases. Losses at the gene ends were 1 base for V and 0 bases for J; bases not matched to a gene: 5. Germline CDR1 and CDR2: MDHEN and SYDVKM. There are 17 residues in the CDR3. The CDR3: CASSLFGTAPNTGELFF. Written as DNA, the CDR3 is TGTGCCAGCAGTTTATTTGGGACAGCTCCGAACACCGGGGAGCTGTTTTTT.

The chain's CDR3 is CAISVEGNQPQHF. In DNA form, the CDR3 reads TGTGCCATCAGTGTGGAGGGGAATCAGCCCCAGCATTTT. The chain has TRBV10-3 and TRBJ1-5; D is possibly TRBD1 (5 bases). CDR3 length equals 13 residues. V lost 4 bases and J 4 bases, leaving 8 bases between the germline ends. The germline CDR1 and CDR2 sequences are ENHRY and SYGVKD.

The chain couples TRBV10-1 to TRBJ2-2; D may be TRBD2 (5 bases). Germline loops: CDR1 WNHNN, CDR2 SYGVQD (reference sequence). V dropped 7 bases and J dropped 3 bases, with 12 bases sitting between them. The CDR3 is 14 amino acids. In nucleotides, the CDR3 is TGCGCCAGCATGGATCGGGGATACACCGGGGAGCTGTTTTTT. It translates to CASMDRGYTGELFF.

The chain combines TRBV10-2 with TRBJ2-1; maybe TRBD2 (6 bases). The germline gives CDR1 WSHSY, CDR2 SAAADI. CDR3 size: 14 residues. The V gene lost 5 bases and the J gene lost 3 bases, with 11 bases spanning the gap. CDR3 nucleotide sequence: TGCGCCAGCAGTCAGACTAGGAACTACAATGAGCAGTTCTTC. Amino acids: CASSQTRNYNEQFF.

In its sample, this clone was seen a few times. The chain uses TRBV20-1 and TRBJ1-2; D is undetermined. This CDR3 contains 10 residues. Per germline, CDR1 DFQATT and CDR2 SNEGSKA (reference sequence). Between the trimmed V and J ends, which lost 5 bases and 6 bases, there was a span of 7 bases. CDR3 sequence: CSAYPHGYTF. Written as DNA, the CDR3 is TGCAGTGCTTATCCTCATGGCTACACCTTC.

The CDR3 reads CASNNRGDYGYTF. The CDR3 region has the DNA TGTGCCAGCAATAACAGGGGGGACTATGGCTACACCTTC. This sequence joins TRBV6-5 and TRBJ1-2; TRBD1 matches 8 bases. Germline lookup yields CDR1 MNHEY and CDR2 SVGAGI. The CDR3 length is 13 residues. V dropped 7 bases and J dropped 3; count of bases not matched to a gene: 4.

This chain links TRBV4-2 with TRBJ1-1; no definite D call. This CDR3 has 15 amino acids. Germline loops: CDR1 LGHNA, CDR2 YNFKEQ. Trimming shortened V by 0 bases and J by 3 bases, and 11 bases separated the two germline ends. The CDR3 DNA sequence: TGTGCCAGCAGCCAAGAGTCAGGCATGTACACTGAAGCTTTCTTT. Protein: CASSQESGMYTEAFF.

V is TRBV18 and J is TRBJ1-1; TRBD1 matches at 7 bases. This CDR3 is built from 13 residues. V lost 8 bases and J lost 3; bases outside the gene matches: 6. Per germline, CDR1 KGHSH and CDR2 LQKENI. DNA for the CDR3: TGTGCCAGCCGGGGCCAGGGGGACACTGAAGCTTTCTTT. Amino acid sequence: CASRGQGDTEAFF. The variable domain in full, completed from reference TRBV18 and TRBJ1-1, reads NAGVMQNPRHLVRRRGQEARLRCSPMKGHSHVYWYRQLPEEGLKFMVYLQKENIIDESGMPKERFSAEFPKEGPSILRIQQVVRGDSAAYFCASRGQGDTEAFFGQGTRLTVV.

This clone was observed a single time. V and J are TRBV18 and TRBJ2-7, with no clear D. Germline loops: CDR1 KGHSH, CDR2 LQKENI. The V gene lost 3 bases and the J gene lost 3 bases, with 12 bases spanning the gap. This CDR3 has 14 amino acids. CDR3 in DNA: TGTGCCAGCTCACCCCCCCCAGGTAACTACGAGCAGTACTTC. Its translation is CASSPPPGNYEQYF.

CDR3 nucleotide sequence: TGCGCCAGCAGCGTTAGTGGTGAGCAGTTCTTC. Translated: CASSVSGEQFF. This sequence joins TRBV5-1 and TRBJ2-1; D remains unclear. V lost 4 bases and J lost 9, with 8 bases in between. The CDR3 consists of 11 residues. Germline CDR1 reads SGHRS; CDR2 reads YFSETQ. The full variable domain, with the rest looked up from reference TRBV5-1 and TRBJ2-1, is KAGVTQTPRYLIKTRGQQVTLSCSPISGHRSVSWYQQTPGQGLQFLFEYFSETQRNKGNFPGRFSGRQFSNSRSEMNVSTLELGDSALYLCASSVSGEQFFGPGTRLTVL.

This clone was seen only once. The rearrangement joins TRBV4-1 to TRBJ2-7; the match to TRBD2 covers 15 bases. Germline CDR1 and CDR2: MGHRA and YSYEKL. This CDR3 spans 15 amino acids. V shed 4 bases and J 4 bases; nucleotides not matched to a gene: 2. CDR3 protein: CASSRGLAGGYEQYF. CDR3 nucleotide sequence: TGCGCCAGCAGCCGGGGACTAGCGGGAGGATACGAGCAGTACTTC.

This clone was counted a few times. V and J are TRBV13 and TRBJ2-1; no clear D gene. Germline V CDR1 and CDR2: PRHDT, FYEKMQ (reference sequence). The V end lost 0 bases, the J end lost 0 bases, and 6 bases lay between the germline ends. This CDR3 contains 15 residues. CDR3 coding DNA: TGTGCCAGCAGCTTAGGCGGGTTCTCCTACAATGAGCAGTTCTTC. This translates into CASSLGGFSYNEQFF.